One and the same sample provided the 16 T cell receptor beta chains below, sequenced in a study of T cell repertoires in cytomegalovirus infection. Via MiXCR, TCRdb re-called the reads, giving one row per CDR3 protein. Among 150,000 to 160,000 distinct CDR3 sequences, 23% were seen once, and the ten largest hold about 10%. The source material was PBMCs. All receptors come from a human donor in good health (CMV status not recorded). Some clones in this sample may be carry-over from other donors' samples.

The V and J genes are TRBV11-2 and TRBJ1-2; TRBD1 matches at 9 bases. In germline, CDR1 is SGHAT, CDR2 FQNNGV. The CDR3 totals 16 residues. Trimming removed 4 bases from V and 6 bases from J; junction bases left unmatched: 12. The CDR3 here is CASSSYSTGGFNGYTF. The CDR3, as DNA: TGTGCCAGCAGCTCCTACTCGACAGGGGGGTTCAATGGCTACACCTTC. Together with reference TRBV11-2 and TRBJ1-2, the CDR3 gives the full variable domain: EAGVAQSPRYKIIEKRQSVAFWCNPISGHATLYWYQQILGQGPKLLIQFQNNGVVDDSQLPKDRFSAERLKGVDSTLKIQPAKLEDSAVYLCASSSYSTGGFNGYTFGSGTRLTVV.

This clonotype was observed at least ten times. The genes are TRBV7-2 and TRBJ2-1; D might be TRBD2 (5 bases). CDR3 length: 14 residues. Per the germline V gene, CDR1 is SGHTA and CDR2 is FQGNSA. Trimming cost V 5 bases and J 10 bases, with 18 bases left between them. The CDR3: CASSLQGGSPEQFF. The CDR3 DNA reads TGTGCCAGCAGCCTCCAAGGAGGATCGCCCGAGCAGTTCTTC.

This clonotype was counted at least ten times. The rearrangement joins TRBV7-2 to TRBJ2-1; 9 bases map to TRBD2. Germline V CDR1 and CDR2: SGHTA, FQGNSA. V lost 4 bases to trimming and J lost 8 bases; unmatched junction nucleotides: 12. The CDR3 is 16 residues long. The CDR3 coding sequence is TGTGCCAGCAGCTCCAATAGAGGGGGCGGGGGGGATGAGCAGTTCTTC. Residues: CASSSNRGGGGDEQFF.

This clonotype was seen ten or more times. The genes are TRBV7-2 and TRBJ2-5; tentative D call: TRBD2 (6 bases). Looked up from germline, CDR1 is SGHTA and CDR2 is FQGNSA. V dropped 8 bases and J dropped 5 bases, with 9 bases sitting between them. The CDR3 runs to 11 residues. CDR3: CASGRSETQYF. Written as DNA, the CDR3 is TGTGCCAGCGGGAGGTCGGAGACCCAGTACTTC.

This clonotype was detected ten times or more. This sequence joins TRBV7-9 and TRBJ2-3, with 9 positions matching TRBD2. J lost 2 bases, V lost 4 bases, and 7 bases had no gene match. This CDR3 has 16 residues. The germline V gene encodes CDR1 SEHNR and CDR2 FQNEAQ (reference sequence). The CDR3 bases are TGTGCCAGCAGCTCCTCGCGGGAGGGCGCCACAGATACGCAGTATTTT. Residues: CASSSSREGATDTQYF.

This chain's CDR3 is CASSPSYGSLQETQYF. DNA of the CDR3: TGTGCCAGCAGCCCCAGTTACGGGAGTCTACAAGAGACCCAGTACTTC. The rearrangement uses TRBV28 and TRBJ2-5, with D possibly being TRBD2 (6 bases). The germline V and J ends were trimmed by 6 bases and 2 bases, with 19 bases remaining between them. This CDR3 spans 16 amino acids. Germline V CDR1 and CDR2: MDHEN, SYDVKM.

The V call is TRBV12-3 or TRBV12-4, the J call TRBJ1-5; D is perhaps TRBD1 (5 bases). This CDR3 has 15 residues. Trimming removed 1 base from V and 7 bases from J, with 14 bases in between. CDR3 nucleotides: TGTGCCAGCAGTTTAGTAGGAGGGGTAGTCCAGCCCCAGCATTTT. Its translation is CASSLVGGVVQPQHF.

This clonotype occurred many times. This chain joins TRBV6-6 and TRBJ2-7; TRBD2 aligns across 7 bases. There are 16 residues in the CDR3. With 2 bases clipped from V and 5 bases from J, the junction kept 12 bases outside the gene matches. Germline CDR1 is MNHNY and CDR2 is SVGAGI (reference sequence). The CDR3 sequence is CASSYLVTSSRNEQYF. For the CDR3, the DNA is TGTGCCAGCAGTTACCTGGTGACTAGCAGTAGGAACGAGCAGTACTTC.

The chain joins TRBV28 to TRBJ1-2; tentative D call: TRBD1 (6 bases). V shed 7 bases and J shed 8 bases, with 17 bases lying between them. The CDR3 extends over 13 amino acids. The germline V gene has CDR1 MDHEN and CDR2 SYDVKM. DNA for the CDR3: TGTGCCAGCATCTTGGCACAGGGAAGGGGCTACACCTTC. Its translation is CASILAQGRGYTF.

The sample holds a few counts of this clonotype. The chain uses TRBV28 and TRBJ2-2; 11 bases align to TRBD2. The germline CDR1 and CDR2 sequences are MDHEN and SYDVKM. V trimming: 6 bases; J trimming: 3 bases; junction bases outside the gene matches: 9. CDR3 length: 17 amino acids. The CDR3, as DNA: TGTGCCAGCAGCCAACGGACTAGCGGGTTCCACACCGGGGAGCTGTTTTTT. This gives the protein CASSQRTSGFHTGELFF.

CDR3 sequence reads: CASSFTPKGGTGELFF. The CDR3 bases are TGTGCCAGCAGCTTTACCCCAAAGGGGGGCACCGGGGAGCTGTTTTTT. The rearrangement joins TRBV7-3 to TRBJ2-2; D may correspond to TRBD1 or TRBD2 (6 bases each). V gave up 3 bases and J gave up 4 bases, with 15 bases separating them. Germline V gene lookup returns CDR1 SGHTA and CDR2 FQGTGA. CDR3 length: 16 amino acids.

A remark on this clonotype: At one end the junction does not follow the germline gene, possibly because of a read error. The CDR3 is CATTGQRGDTKYF. Written as DNA, the CDR3 is TGTGCCACCACGGGTCAGAGGGGAGATACGAAGTATTTT. The chain employs TRBV7-2 and TRBJ2-3, with D tentatively TRBD1 or TRBD2 (5 bases each). Germline CDR1 is SGHTA and CDR2 is FQGNSA. The CDR3 is 13 residues long.

V gene TRBV29-1 combines with J gene TRBJ2-1; 8 bases align to TRBD2. V was pared by 7 bases and J by 6 bases, with 8 bases of the junction left unmatched. The CDR3 extends over 13 amino acids. CDR1 is SQVTM and CDR2 is ANQGSEA in the germline V gene. This CDR3 is CSAAGGPLNEQFF. The CDR3 bases are TGCAGCGCCGCGGGGGGCCCACTCAATGAGCAGTTCTTC.

The chain uses TRBV5-1 and TRBJ1-1, with 7 bases fitting TRBD1. Germline assignment: CDR1 SGHRS and CDR2 YFSETQ. This CDR3 spans 16 amino acids. Germline trimming cut 3 bases from V and 5 bases from J; bases unmatched to any gene: 13. The CDR3 region has the DNA TGCGCCAGCAGCTCCGACAGGGAGCGGCGGAATACTGAAGCTTTCTTT. It translates to CASSSDRERRNTEAFF.

There are many counts of this clonotype. The gene calls are TRBV7-2 and TRBJ1-2, with a tentative D call TRBD1 (5 bases). Trimming cost V 3 bases and J 6 bases, with 11 bases left between them. The CDR3 length is 13 residues. Germline V gives CDR1 SGHTA, CDR2 FQGNSA. In nucleotides, the CDR3 is TGTGCCAGCAGCTTGGGCAGGGAGGATGGCTACACCTTC. Translated, it gives CASSLGREDGYTF.

This clonotype showed up just a few times. The chain is built from TRBV6-1 and TRBJ2-5; 10 bases map to TRBD1. CDR3 size: 16 residues. CDR1 is MNHNS, CDR2 SASEGT, per germline. With V trimmed by 8 bases and J by 0 bases, 9 bases remained unmatched. The CDR3, as DNA: TGTGCCAGCTCTCGAAGGGACAGGGGCAACCAAGAGACCCAGTACTTC. Amino acid sequence: CASSRRDRGNQETQYF.